This is a list of T cell receptor beta chains from one sample in a study of shared clonotypes between healthy human individuals. Clones were read by immunoSEQ multiplex PCR, and TCRdb kept only the in-frame ones, dropping some. The table lists 2 million to 2.5 million clones, 85% to 95% of them singletons. What was sequenced was naive CD4+ T cells from PBMCs. These receptor sequences come from a man between 18 and 29 years old in good health. Some clones in this sample may be carry-over from other donors' samples. Both conserved end residues are trimmed from each CDR3. Each record gives: V gene, D gene, J gene, CDR3 protein. A D gene is named only where the DNA matches it firmly.

v_call: TRBV7-9; d_call: TRBD1; j_call: TRBJ1-4; cdr3_aa: ASSLGDRHATNEKLF
v_call: TRBV19; d_call: NA; j_call: TRBJ1-2; cdr3_aa: ASSPFPNYGYT
v_call: TRBV19; d_call: NA; j_call: TRBJ2-2; cdr3_aa: ASSNGQGTGELF
v_call: TRBV7-9; d_call: TRBD2; j_call: TRBJ2-3; cdr3_aa: ASSLGLAGDTQY
v_call: TRBV19; d_call: NA; j_call: TRBJ1-5; cdr3_aa: ASSTPDGYQPQH
v_call: TRBV5-1; d_call: NA; j_call: TRBJ2-2; cdr3_aa: ASSTGPQGTGELF
v_call: TRBV27; d_call: NA; j_call: TRBJ2-5; cdr3_aa: ASRQTLRGTQY
v_call: TRBV12-5; d_call: TRBD2; j_call: TRBJ2-5; cdr3_aa: ASGAGVRTQY
v_call: TRBV5-1; d_call: TRBD2; j_call: TRBJ2-6; cdr3_aa: ASSLGVAGSLRDGANVLT
v_call: TRBV28; d_call: NA; j_call: TRBJ1-3; cdr3_aa: ASSFERWGSGNTIY
v_call: TRBV7-3; d_call: TRBD1; j_call: TRBJ1-1; cdr3_aa: ASSGGTGGTEAF
v_call: TRBV9; d_call: NA; j_call: TRBJ2-1; cdr3_aa: ASSAYSTPVTEQF
v_call: TRBV28; d_call: NA; j_call: TRBJ1-5; cdr3_aa: ASLQGNGNQPQH
v_call: TRBV29-1; d_call: NA; j_call: TRBJ2-1; cdr3_aa: SVGLAILLGNEQF
v_call: TRBV6-1; d_call: NA; j_call: TRBJ1-1; cdr3_aa: ASSGLTPRSTEAF
v_call: TRBV6-5; d_call: NA; j_call: TRBJ2-3; cdr3_aa: ASSQNGDTQY
v_call: TRBV7-9; d_call: TRBD1; j_call: TRBJ1-1; cdr3_aa: ASSLQGAPPTEAF
v_call: TRBV29-1; d_call: NA; j_call: TRBJ1-1; cdr3_aa: SVERSGDTEAF
v_call: TRBV30; d_call: NA; j_call: TRBJ2-1; cdr3_aa: AWSVLGWVGNEQF
v_call: TRBV5-4; d_call: NA; j_call: TRBJ2-5; cdr3_aa: ASSIRGRGVWETQY
v_call: TRBV2; d_call: NA; j_call: TRBJ2-3; cdr3_aa: ASSETGRTDTQY
v_call: TRBV15; d_call: NA; j_call: TRBJ2-2; cdr3_aa: ATSREVTGELF
v_call: TRBV19; d_call: NA; j_call: TRBJ1-4; cdr3_aa: ASSRRQTPTTNEKLF
v_call: TRBV7-2; d_call: TRBD2; j_call: TRBJ2-7; cdr3_aa: ASSLGAGGAIYEQY
v_call: TRBV25-1; d_call: NA; j_call: TRBJ1-6; cdr3_aa: ASLGVVGPLH
v_call: TRBV2; d_call: NA; j_call: TRBJ1-5; cdr3_aa: ASSEGSQPQH
v_call: TRBV7-3; d_call: TRBD1; j_call: TRBJ2-3; cdr3_aa: ASSLATTGTGATDTQY
v_call: TRBV5-4; d_call: NA; j_call: TRBJ2-1; cdr3_aa: ASILDPSSYNEQF
v_call: TRBV4-1; d_call: TRBD2; j_call: TRBJ2-7; cdr3_aa: ASTPGLATSRAYEQY
v_call: TRBV5-1; d_call: TRBD2; j_call: TRBJ2-1; cdr3_aa: ASRASSGRSEQF
v_call: TRBV5-1; d_call: TRBD1; j_call: TRBJ2-2; cdr3_aa: ASSMGQGDTGELF
v_call: TRBV5-1; d_call: TRBD1; j_call: TRBJ1-2; cdr3_aa: ASSAAGTAYGYT
v_call: TRBV6-4; d_call: NA; j_call: TRBJ2-1; cdr3_aa: ASSRLGLGYEQF
v_call: TRBV7-9; d_call: NA; j_call: TRBJ1-2; cdr3_aa: ASSLLATNYGYT
v_call: TRBV7-2; d_call: TRBD1; j_call: TRBJ1-2; cdr3_aa: ASSLEQGAYGYT
v_call: TRBV10-3; d_call: NA; j_call: TRBJ1-2; cdr3_aa: AISGIRVYGYT
v_call: TRBV6-5; d_call: TRBD1; j_call: TRBJ2-7; cdr3_aa: ASSYRRTGTYEQY
v_call: TRBV5-1; d_call: TRBD2; j_call: TRBJ2-1; cdr3_aa: ASSFELAGRYNEQF
v_call: TRBV7-6; d_call: TRBD2; j_call: TRBJ2-3; cdr3_aa: ASSLEFQRESY
v_call: TRBV5-6; d_call: NA; j_call: TRBJ2-3; cdr3_aa: ASSFGGPGTDTQY
v_call: TRBV7-6; d_call: NA; j_call: TRBJ1-5; cdr3_aa: ASSLPFQPQH
v_call: TRBV15; d_call: NA; j_call: TRBJ1-5; cdr3_aa: ATSRDRDSNQPQH
v_call: TRBV7-9; d_call: NA; j_call: TRBJ2-1; cdr3_aa: ASGRGDEQF
v_call: TRBV4-1; d_call: TRBD1; j_call: TRBJ2-3; cdr3_aa: ASSLLGTGTTDTQY
v_call: TRBV19; d_call: NA; j_call: TRBJ2-7; cdr3_aa: ASSSRFYEQY
v_call: TRBV7-3; d_call: TRBD1; j_call: TRBJ2-3; cdr3_aa: ASSPGTGGTGQFSTDTQY
v_call: TRBV27; d_call: TRBD1; j_call: TRBJ1-1; cdr3_aa: ASSWDSGTEAF
v_call: TRBV18; d_call: NA; j_call: TRBJ1-2; cdr3_aa: ASSRPNYGYT
v_call: TRBV2; d_call: NA; j_call: TRBJ2-7; cdr3_aa: ASSLEGLALREQY
v_call: TRBV28; d_call: TRBD1; j_call: TRBJ2-7; cdr3_aa: ASSFPTGAVTYEQY